This T cell receptor beta chain stems from a study of T-cell reconstitution after alpha-beta-depleted transplantation in children. For TCRbeta, the library was prepared with unique molecular identifiers. TCRdb reanalysed the PCR reads using MiXCR and keeps one entry per CDR3 protein. The table includes some 240,000 distinct CDR3 sequences, 9% to 10% detected once. Germline V gene lookup returns CDR1 DFQATT and CDR2 SNEGSKA (reference sequence). Trimming took off 5 bases at V and 4 bases at J, with 10 bases between the two ends. The CDR3 is 12 amino acids. This clonotype was seen at least ten times. The sample was PBMCs from the stem cell graft donor, taken from the stem cell graft. This receptor was taken from a human donor who donated a stem cell graft to a child with SCID. This sequence joins TRBV20-1 and TRBJ2-3; D is possibly TRBD1 (5 bases). The DNA for the CDR3 is TGCAGTGCTTCAGGGCATCCAGATACGCAGTATTTT. Its protein product is CSASGHPDTQYF.